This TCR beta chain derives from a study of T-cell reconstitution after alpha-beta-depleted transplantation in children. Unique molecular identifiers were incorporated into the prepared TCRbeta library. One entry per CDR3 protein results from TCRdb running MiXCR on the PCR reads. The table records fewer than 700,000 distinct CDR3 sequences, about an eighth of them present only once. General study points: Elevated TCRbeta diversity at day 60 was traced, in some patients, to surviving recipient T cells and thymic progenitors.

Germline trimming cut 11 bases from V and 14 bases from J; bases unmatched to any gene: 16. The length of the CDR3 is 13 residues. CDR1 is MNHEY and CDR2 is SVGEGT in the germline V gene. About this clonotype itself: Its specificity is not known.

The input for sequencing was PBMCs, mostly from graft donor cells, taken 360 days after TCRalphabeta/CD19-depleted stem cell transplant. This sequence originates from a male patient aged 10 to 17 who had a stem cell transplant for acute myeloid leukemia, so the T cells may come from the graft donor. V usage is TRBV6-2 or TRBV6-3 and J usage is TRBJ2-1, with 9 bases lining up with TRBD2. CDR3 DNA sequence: TGTGCCGCCCACCAAGCGGGAGGCTCCCGAAAGTTCTTC. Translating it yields CAAHQAGGSRKFF.